The T cell receptor beta chain under discussion was sequenced for a study of T cells in Graves' hyperthyroidism and ophthalmopathy. Study-wide results and limits: Most expanded thyroid clonotypes above 0.001 also appeared in blood. A 13 V-J model separated ophthalmopathy from stable hyperthyroidism.

The CDR3 has 16 residues. Germline V gene sequence: CDR1 DFQATT, CDR2 SNEGSKA (reference sequence). Trimming stripped 2 bases from V and 0 bases from J, with 14 bases between. RNA transcripts served as the template for amplifying TCR beta CDR3 regions. The TCR CDR3 was amplified in a first-round RT-PCR using the HTBI primer set. TCRdb fed the multiplex PCR reads into MiXCR, producing one record per CDR3 protein. The sample holds approximately 200,000 distinct CDR3 sequences; about 17% are singletons and the top ten take roughly two fifths. There are many counts of this clonotype. Its antigen remains unidentified. Fresh peripheral blood, about 10 ml of it, supplied the PBMCs.

The origin of this receptor is a man aged 40-50 years with Graves' hyperthyroidism. The chain joins TRBV20-1 to TRBJ1-5; no firm D call. Sequencing used blood. The CDR3 nucleotides are TGCAGTGCTAGAAACCTGGAGGTGTATAGCAATCAGCCCCAGCATTTT. Its protein product is CSARNLEVYSNQPQHF.